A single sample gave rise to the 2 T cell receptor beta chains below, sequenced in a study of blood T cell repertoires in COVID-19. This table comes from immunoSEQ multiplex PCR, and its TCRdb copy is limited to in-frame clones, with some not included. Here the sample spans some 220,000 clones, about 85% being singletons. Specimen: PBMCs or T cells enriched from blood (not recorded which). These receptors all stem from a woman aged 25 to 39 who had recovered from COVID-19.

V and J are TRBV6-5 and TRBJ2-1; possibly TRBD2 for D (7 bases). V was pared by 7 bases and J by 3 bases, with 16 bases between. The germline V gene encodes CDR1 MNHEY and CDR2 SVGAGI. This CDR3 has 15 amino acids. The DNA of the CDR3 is TGTGCCAGCACGGTGGGGGGGGCCCTCTACAATGAGCAGTTCTTC. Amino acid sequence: CASTVGGALYNEQFF.

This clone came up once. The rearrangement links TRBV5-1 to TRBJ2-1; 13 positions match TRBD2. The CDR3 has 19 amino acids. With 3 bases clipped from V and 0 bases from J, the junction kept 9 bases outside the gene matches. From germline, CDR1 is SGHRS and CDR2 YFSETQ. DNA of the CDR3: TGCGCCAGCAGCTCCCGACTAGCGGGGGGCCCTAGCTCCTACAATGAGCAGTTCTTC. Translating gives CASSSRLAGGPSSYNEQFF.